This entry concerns a single TCR beta chain. The data were produced by immunoSEQ multiplex PCR, yet TCRdb's version contains in-frame clones alone and is incomplete. The data show around 95,000 clones, about 80% seen once. These data are taken from a study of blood T cell repertoires in COVID-19. Whole-study context: Italy, Spain and the United States were the sources of the convalescent and acute COVID-19 samples. T cells, B-cell-depleted T cells, or PBMCs provided the cDNA or gDNA that served as material.

This clonotype was obtained from a woman aged 70-85 years with acute or convalescent COVID-19. The sample taken for sequencing was peripheral blood.

For the CDR3, the DNA is TGCAGTGCCGTGGAGGCCACTGAAGCTTTCTTT. Translation gives CSAVEATEAFF. This chain connects TRBV20-1 to TRBJ1-1; D unresolved. This CDR3 has 11 amino acids. Deletions cut 6 bases from V and 4 bases from J, with 9 bases between. Looked up from germline, CDR1 is DFQATT and CDR2 is SNEGSKA (reference sequence).